One TCR beta chain is described in this entry. Both 60 Vbeta primers and 13 Jbeta primers went into the PCR. The protocol was immunoSEQ multiplex PCR, while the TCRdb copy is restricted to in-frame clones and leaves out a portion. Of over 100,000 clones listed, approximately 78% were seen once; the top ten hold about 3.3%. There are 13 residues in the CDR3. V was cut by 5 bases and J by 6 bases, with 15 bases left in between. Germline CDR1 reads SGHDT; CDR2 reads YYEEEE. The data derive from a study of cytomegalovirus exposure and HLA in healthy donors. The source is a woman aged 30 to 39 in good health and CMV-seropositive. Material: PBMCs. V is TRBV5-6 and J is TRBJ2-7, with D perhaps matching TRBD2 (6 bases). This chain's CDR3 is CASRATRRGEQYF. For the CDR3, the DNA is TGTGCCAGCAGGGCGACTAGGCGCGGCGAGCAGTACTTC.